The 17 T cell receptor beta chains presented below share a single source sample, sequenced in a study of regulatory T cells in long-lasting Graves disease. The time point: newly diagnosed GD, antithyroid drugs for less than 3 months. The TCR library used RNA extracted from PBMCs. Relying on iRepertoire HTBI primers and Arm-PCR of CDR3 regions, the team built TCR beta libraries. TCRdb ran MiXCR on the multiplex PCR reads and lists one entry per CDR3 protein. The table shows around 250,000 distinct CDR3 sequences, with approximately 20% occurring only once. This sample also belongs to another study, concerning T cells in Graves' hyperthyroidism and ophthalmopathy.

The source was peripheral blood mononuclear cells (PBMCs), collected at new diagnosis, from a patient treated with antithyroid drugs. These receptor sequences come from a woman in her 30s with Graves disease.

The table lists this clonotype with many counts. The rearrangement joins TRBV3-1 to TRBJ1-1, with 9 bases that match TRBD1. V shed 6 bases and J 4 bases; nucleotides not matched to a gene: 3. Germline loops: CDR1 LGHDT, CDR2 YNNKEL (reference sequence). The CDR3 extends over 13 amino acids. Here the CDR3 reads CASRRTGVTEAFF. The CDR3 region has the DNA TGTGCCAGCAGAAGGACAGGGGTCACTGAAGCTTTCTTT.

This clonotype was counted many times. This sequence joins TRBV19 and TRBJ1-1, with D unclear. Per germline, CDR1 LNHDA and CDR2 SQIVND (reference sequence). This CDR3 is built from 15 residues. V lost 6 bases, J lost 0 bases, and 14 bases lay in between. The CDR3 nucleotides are TGTGCCAGTAGATGGGCGGAAAGATTGAACACTGAAGCTTTCTTT. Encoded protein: CASRWAERLNTEAFF. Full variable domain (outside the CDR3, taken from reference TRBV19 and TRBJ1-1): DGGITQSPKYLFRKEGQNVTLSCEQNLNHDAMYWYRQDPGQGLRLIYYSQIVNDFQKGDIAEGYSVSREKKESFPLTVTSAQKNPTAFYLCASRWAERLNTEAFFGQGTRLTVV.

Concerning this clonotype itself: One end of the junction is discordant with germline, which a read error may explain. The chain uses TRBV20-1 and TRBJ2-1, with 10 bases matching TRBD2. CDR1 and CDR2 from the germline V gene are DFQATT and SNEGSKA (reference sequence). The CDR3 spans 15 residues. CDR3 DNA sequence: TGCAGTGCAAGCCCCTCTAGCGGGGGCCCCCATGAGCGGTTCTTC. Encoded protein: CSASPSSGGPHERFF.

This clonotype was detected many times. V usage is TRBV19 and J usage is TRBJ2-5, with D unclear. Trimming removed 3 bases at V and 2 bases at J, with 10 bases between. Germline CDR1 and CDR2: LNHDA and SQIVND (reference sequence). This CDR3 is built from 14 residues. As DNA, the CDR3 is TGTGCCAGTAGTATCGTCGGCAGACAAGAGACCCAGTACTTC. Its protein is CASSIVGRQETQYF.

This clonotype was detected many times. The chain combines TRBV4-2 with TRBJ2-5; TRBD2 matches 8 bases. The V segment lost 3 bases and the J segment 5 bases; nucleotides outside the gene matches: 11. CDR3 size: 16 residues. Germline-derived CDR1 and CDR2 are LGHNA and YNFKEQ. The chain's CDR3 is CASSHPTGGAWETQYF. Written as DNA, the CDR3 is TGTGCCAGCAGCCATCCCACCGGGGGGGCATGGGAGACCCAGTACTTC.

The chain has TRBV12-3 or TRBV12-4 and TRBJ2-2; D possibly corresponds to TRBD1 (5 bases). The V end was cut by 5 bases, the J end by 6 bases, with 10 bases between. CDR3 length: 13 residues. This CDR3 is CASSVRGPGELFF. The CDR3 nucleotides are TGTGCCAGCAGTGTAAGGGGTCCCGGGGAGCTGTTTTTT.

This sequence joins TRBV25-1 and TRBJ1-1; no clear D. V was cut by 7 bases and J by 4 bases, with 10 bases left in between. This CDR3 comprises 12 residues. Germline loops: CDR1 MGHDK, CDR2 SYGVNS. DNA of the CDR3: TGTGCCAGCACGGCTGGGAGCACTGAAGCTTTCTTT. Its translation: CASTAGSTEAFF.

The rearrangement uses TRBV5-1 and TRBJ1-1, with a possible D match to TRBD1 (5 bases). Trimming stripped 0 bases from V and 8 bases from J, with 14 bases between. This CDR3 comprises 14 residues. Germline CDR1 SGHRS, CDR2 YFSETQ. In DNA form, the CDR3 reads TGCGCCAGCAGCTTGGGGCAGGCAGGGCTAGAAGCTTTCTTT. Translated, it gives CASSLGQAGLEAFF.

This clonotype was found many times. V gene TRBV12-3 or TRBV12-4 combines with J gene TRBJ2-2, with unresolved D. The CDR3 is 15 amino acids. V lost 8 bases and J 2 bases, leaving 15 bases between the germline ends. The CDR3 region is CASGTYTVNTGELFF. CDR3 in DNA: TGTGCCAGCGGAACCTACACAGTAAACACCGGGGAGCTGTTTTTT.

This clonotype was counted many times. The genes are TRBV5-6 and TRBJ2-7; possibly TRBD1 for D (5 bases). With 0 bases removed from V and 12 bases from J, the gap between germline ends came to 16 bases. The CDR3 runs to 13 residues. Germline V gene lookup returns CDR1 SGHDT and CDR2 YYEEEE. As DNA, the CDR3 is TGTGCCAGCAGCTTGGCTATGGACAACCAAATGTACTTC. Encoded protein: CASSLAMDNQMYF.

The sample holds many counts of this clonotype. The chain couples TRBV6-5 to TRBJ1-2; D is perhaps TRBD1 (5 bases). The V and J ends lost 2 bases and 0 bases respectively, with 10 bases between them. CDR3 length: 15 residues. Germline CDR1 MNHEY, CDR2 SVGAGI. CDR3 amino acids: CASSYGGAANYGYTF. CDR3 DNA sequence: TGTGCCAGCAGTTACGGGGGAGCAGCTAACTATGGCTACACCTTC.

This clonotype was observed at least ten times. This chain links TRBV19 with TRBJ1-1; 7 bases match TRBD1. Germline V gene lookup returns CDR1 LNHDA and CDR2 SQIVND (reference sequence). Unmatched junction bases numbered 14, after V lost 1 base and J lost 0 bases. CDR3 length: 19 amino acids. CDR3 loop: CASSIAWYKGDRVNTEAFF. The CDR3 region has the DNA TGTGCCAGTAGTATAGCATGGTATAAGGGAGACAGGGTGAACACTGAAGCTTTCTTT.

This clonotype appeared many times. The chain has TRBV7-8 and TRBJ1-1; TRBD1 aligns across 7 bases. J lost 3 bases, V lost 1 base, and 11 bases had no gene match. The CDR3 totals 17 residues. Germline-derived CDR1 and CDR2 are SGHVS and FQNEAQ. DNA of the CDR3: TGTGCCAGCAGCTTAGGATCCAGGGGGTTTCGAGACACTGAAGCTTTCTTT. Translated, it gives CASSLGSRGFRDTEAFF.

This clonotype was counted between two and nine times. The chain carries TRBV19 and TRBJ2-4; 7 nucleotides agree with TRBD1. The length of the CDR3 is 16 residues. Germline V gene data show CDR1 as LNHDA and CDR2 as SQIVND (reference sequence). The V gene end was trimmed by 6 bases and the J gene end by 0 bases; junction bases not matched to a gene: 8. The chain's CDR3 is CASSTQGPLAKNIQYF. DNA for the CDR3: TGTGCCAGTAGCACACAGGGGCCCTTAGCCAAAAACATTCAGTACTTC.

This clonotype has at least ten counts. CDR3 protein: CASSYSSFLRRRRNNEQFF. DNA of the CDR3: TGTGCCAGCAGTTACTCATCTTTCCTTAGGAGGCGAAGGAACAATGAGCAGTTCTTC. J is TRBJ2-1 and V is TRBV6-2 or TRBV6-3; weak D call: TRBD2 (5 bases). The V gene lost 0 bases and the J gene lost 5 bases, with 23 bases spanning the gap. Germline lookup yields CDR1 MNHEY and CDR2 SVGEGT. The CDR3 is 19 amino acids.

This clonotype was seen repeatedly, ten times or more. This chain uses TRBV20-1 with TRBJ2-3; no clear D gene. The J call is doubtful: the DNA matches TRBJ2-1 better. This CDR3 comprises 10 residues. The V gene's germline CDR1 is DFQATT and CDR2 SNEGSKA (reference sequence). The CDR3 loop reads CSATPHEQFF. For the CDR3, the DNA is TGCAGTGCTACACCTCATGAGCAGTTCTTC.

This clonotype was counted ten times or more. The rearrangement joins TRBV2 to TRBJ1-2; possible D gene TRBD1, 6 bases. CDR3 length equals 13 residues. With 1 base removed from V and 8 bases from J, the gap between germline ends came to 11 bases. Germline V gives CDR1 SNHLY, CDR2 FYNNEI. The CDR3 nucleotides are TGTGCCAGCAGTGAAGGGGGGGGGCAGGGCTACACCTTC. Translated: CASSEGGGQGYTF.